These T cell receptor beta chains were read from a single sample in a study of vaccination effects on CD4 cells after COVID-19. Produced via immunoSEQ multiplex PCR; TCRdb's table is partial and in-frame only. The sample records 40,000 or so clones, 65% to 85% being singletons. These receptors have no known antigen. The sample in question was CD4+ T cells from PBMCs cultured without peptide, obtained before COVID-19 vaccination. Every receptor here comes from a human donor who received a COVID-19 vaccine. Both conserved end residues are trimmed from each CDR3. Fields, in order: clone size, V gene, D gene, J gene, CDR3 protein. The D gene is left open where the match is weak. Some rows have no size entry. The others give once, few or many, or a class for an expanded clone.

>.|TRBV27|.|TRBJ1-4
ASSLLGSATNEKLF
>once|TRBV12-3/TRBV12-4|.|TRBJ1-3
ASRPLGGNTIY
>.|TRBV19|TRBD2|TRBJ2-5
ASSPLQSGTSKETQY
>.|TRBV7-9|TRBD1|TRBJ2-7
ASSLGQGGSYEQY
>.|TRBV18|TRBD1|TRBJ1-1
ASSPTITTGGSLSRPEAF
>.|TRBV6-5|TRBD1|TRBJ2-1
ASSTTGGFEQF
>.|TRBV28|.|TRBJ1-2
ASSPGPRNYGYT
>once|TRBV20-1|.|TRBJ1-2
SAPEGLT
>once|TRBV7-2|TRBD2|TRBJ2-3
ASSSPSLAGGSTQY
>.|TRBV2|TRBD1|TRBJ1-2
ALGWTGGNGYT
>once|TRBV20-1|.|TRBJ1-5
SASEAFAGSSGNQPQH
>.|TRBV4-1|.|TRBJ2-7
ASSQDGSSDRPYEQY
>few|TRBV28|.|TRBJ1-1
ASSRELGTEAF
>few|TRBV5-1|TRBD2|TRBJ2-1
ASSFGSSGSDEQF
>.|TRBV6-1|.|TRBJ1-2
ASSERVRGVGYT
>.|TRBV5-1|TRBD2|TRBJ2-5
ASSLGAGGIETQY
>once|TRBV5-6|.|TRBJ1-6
ASSFSRHSPLH
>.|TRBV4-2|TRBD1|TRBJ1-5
ASSQDLGTGALGGH
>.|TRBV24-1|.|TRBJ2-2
ATRKGNTGELF
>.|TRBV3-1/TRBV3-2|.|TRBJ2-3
ASNQTSTDTQY
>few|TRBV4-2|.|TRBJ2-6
ASSQELQGSGANVLT
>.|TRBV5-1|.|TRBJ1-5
ASSLDGKERQPQH
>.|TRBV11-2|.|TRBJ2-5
ASSLEAGIRGQY
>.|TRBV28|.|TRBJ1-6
ASRPLSNSPLH
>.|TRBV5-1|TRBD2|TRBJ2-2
ASSLALADTGELF
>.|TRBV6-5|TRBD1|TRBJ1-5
ASRDREGSNQPQH
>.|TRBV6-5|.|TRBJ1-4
ASSYSRRGAGEKLF
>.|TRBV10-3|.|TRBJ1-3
AISESGNTIY
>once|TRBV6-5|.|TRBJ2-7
ASSLGIYYEQY
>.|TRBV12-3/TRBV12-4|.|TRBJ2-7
ASSTQTVYEQY